Presented here are 30 T cell receptor beta chains from one specimen sequenced in a study of T-cell memory formation after mild COVID-19. TCRdb reprocessed the 5' RACE reads with MiXCR, giving one entry per CDR3 protein. The table has under 450,000 distinct CDR3 sequences, 14% seen once. The sequenced sample was PBMCs or a T cell subset sorted from them (not recorded which). These receptors were obtained from a young man who had mild COVID-19 (a few samples of this study predate the infection). Cell type and time point are not known.

This clonotype showed up many times. The J gene is TRBJ2-2, the V gene TRBV2, with 7 bases identical to TRBD2. Germline V CDR1 and CDR2: SNHLY, FYNNEI. The CDR3 covers 15 residues. The junction had 6 bases not matched to a gene; V was cut back by 8 bases and J by 0 bases. CDR3 loop: CASLSGRANTGELFF. The CDR3 coding sequence is TGTGCCAGCCTTTCGGGGAGGGCGAACACCGGGGAGCTGTTTTTT.

This sequence joins TRBV3-1 and TRBJ2-1, with D hard to call. The V gene lost 5 bases and the J gene lost 6 bases, with 11 bases spanning the gap. The CDR3 is made up of 13 amino acids. Germline assignment: CDR1 LGHDT and CDR2 YNNKEL (reference sequence). The CDR3: CASSLKNGNEQFF. CDR3 nucleotide sequence: TGTGCCAGCAGCTTGAAGAATGGCAATGAGCAGTTCTTC.

The gene calls are TRBV28 and TRBJ1-4; 7 bases line up with TRBD1. This CDR3 region has 12 residues. Germline V gives CDR1 MDHEN, CDR2 SYDVKM. Trimming cost V 8 bases and J 7 bases; bases outside gene matches: 4. The CDR3 here is CASDRAGEKLFF. Written as DNA, the CDR3 is TGTGCCAGCGACAGGGCGGGTGAAAAACTGTTTTTT. The full variable domain, completed using reference TRBV28 and TRBJ1-4, is DVKVTQSSRYLVKRTGEKVFLECVQDMDHENMFWYRQDPGLGLRLIYFSYDVKMKEKGDIPEGYSVSREKKERFSLILESASTNQTSMYLCASDRAGEKLFFGSGTQLSVL.

A few counts support this clonotype. The rearrangement uses TRBV12-3 or TRBV12-4 and TRBJ2-5; D is ambiguous. The CDR3 consists of 14 residues. The V end was cut by 2 bases, the J end by 5 bases, with 12 bases between. In DNA, the CDR3 is TGTGCCAGCAGTTTACGGCAGCTTGGGGAGACCCAGTACTTC. This translates into CASSLRQLGETQYF.

This clonotype has ten or more counts. The chain is built from TRBV5-1 and TRBJ1-1; D is perhaps TRBD1 (5 bases). CDR1 SGHRS and CDR2 YFSETQ come from the germline V gene. The CDR3 consists of 14 residues. The germline V and J ends were trimmed by 0 bases and 3 bases, with 9 bases remaining between them. The CDR3 sequence is CASSLEGKDTEAFF. The CDR3 region has the DNA TGCGCCAGCAGCTTGGAGGGGAAGGACACTGAAGCTTTCTTT. The full variable domain, rest sourced from reference TRBV5-1 and TRBJ1-1, is KAGVTQTPRYLIKTRGQQVTLSCSPISGHRSVSWYQQTPGQGLQFLFEYFSETQRNKGNFPGRFSGRQFSNSRSEMNVSTLELGDSALYLCASSLEGKDTEAFFGQGTRLTVV.

This clonotype has ten or more counts. The chain recombines TRBV5-1 with TRBJ1-1; 12 bases match TRBD1. Trimming took 3 bases from V and 1 from J; bases not matched to a gene: 7. The CDR3 extends over 17 amino acids. The germline V gene has CDR1 SGHRS and CDR2 YFSETQ. CDR3 amino acids: CASSSGTGGSENTEAFF. The CDR3 DNA reads as TGCGCCAGCAGCTCCGGGACAGGGGGCTCGGAGAACACTGAAGCTTTCTTT.

V gene TRBV6-2 or TRBV6-3 combines with J gene TRBJ2-5, with D hard to call. V lost 5 bases, J lost 0 bases, and 1 base lay in between. Germline CDR1 reads MNHEY; CDR2 reads SVGEGT. The CDR3 extends over 11 amino acids. The CDR3 DNA follows: TGTGCCAGCAGTCACCAAGAGACCCAGTACTTC. Its protein product is CASSHQETQYF.

The rearrangement uses TRBV19 and TRBJ1-4; weak D call: TRBD1 (5 bases). Trimming took off 1 base at V and 8 bases at J, with 20 bases between the two ends. Germline CDR1 reads LNHDA; CDR2 reads SQIVND (reference sequence). The CDR3 totals 17 residues. CDR3 nucleotide sequence: TGTGCCAGTAGTATAGCGGGGTCGGGGCCGCCCGGAGAAAAACTGTTTTTT. Translation gives CASSIAGSGPPGEKLFF.

This chain connects TRBV30 to TRBJ1-1; D is ambiguous. Trimming pared 4 bases from V and 4 bases from J, leaving 7 bases between. The CDR3 is made up of 11 amino acids. CDR1 GTSNPN and CDR2 SVGIG come from the germline V gene (reference sequence). CDR3 sequence: CAWISSTEAFF. The DNA for the CDR3 is TGTGCCTGGATTTCGAGCACTGAAGCTTTCTTT.

On this clonotype: Relative to the germline gene, one junction end is altered; a read error may explain this. The J gene is TRBJ2-5, the V gene TRBV5-1, with TRBD2 matching 8 bases. Germline V gives CDR1 SGHRS, CDR2 YFSETQ. The CDR3 is 15 amino acids. This CDR3 reads CASSSGAGARETRYF. The CDR3 region has the DNA TGCGCCAGCAGCTCCGGAGCGGGGGCCCGGGAGACCCGGTACTTC.

This chain joins TRBV12-3 or TRBV12-4 and TRBJ1-2, with D unclear. V dropped 7 bases and J dropped 2 bases, with 11 bases sitting between them. The CDR3 totals 13 residues. The CDR3 loop reads CASTSDGNYGYTF. CDR3 coding DNA: TGTGCCAGCACCTCCGACGGCAACTATGGCTACACCTTC.

This clonotype was observed a few times. V and J are TRBV7-9 and TRBJ2-7; 8 positions agree with TRBD1. Per germline, CDR1 SEHNR and CDR2 FQNEAQ (reference sequence). The CDR3 covers 15 residues. The junction had 11 bases not matched to a gene; V was cut back by 5 bases and J by 5 bases. This chain's CDR3 is CASSVPGQVFDEQYF. The CDR3, as DNA: TGTGCCAGCAGCGTACCGGGACAGGTTTTTGACGAGCAGTACTTC.

J is TRBJ2-3 and V is TRBV2, with a tentative D call TRBD2 (5 bases). V shed 3 bases and J shed 0 bases, with 10 bases lying between them. The CDR3 has 15 amino acids. Per the germline V gene, CDR1 is SNHLY and CDR2 is FYNNEI. DNA for the CDR3: TGTGCCAGCAGTGATTGGCTAGCTAGCACAGATACGCAGTATTTT. Residues: CASSDWLASTDTQYF.

This clonotype was counted only a few times. V usage is TRBV20-1 and J usage is TRBJ1-5; 7 bases align to TRBD1. With V trimmed by 3 bases and J by 7 bases, 6 bases remained unmatched. Per the germline V gene, CDR1 is DFQATT and CDR2 is SNEGSKA (reference sequence). This CDR3 has 13 residues. The CDR3 sequence is CSASDREEQPQHF. DNA for the CDR3: TGCAGTGCTAGCGACAGGGAGGAACAGCCCCAGCATTTT.

The table lists this clonotype with a few counts. The chain combines TRBV4-1 with TRBJ2-1; no firm D call. V was cut by 6 bases and J by 8 bases, with 26 bases left in between. There are 17 residues in the CDR3. Per germline, CDR1 MGHRA and CDR2 YSYEKL. The CDR3 protein is CASSRSPPEGPVDEQFF. CDR3 nucleotide sequence: TGCGCCAGCAGTCGATCTCCCCCCGAAGGTCCTGTCGATGAGCAGTTCTTC.

There are a few counts of this clonotype. This sequence joins TRBV20-1 and TRBJ1-1; TRBD1 agrees at 8 bases. CDR1 and CDR2 (germline): DFQATT, SNEGSKA (reference sequence). The junction had 11 bases not matched to a gene; V was cut back by 6 bases and J by 5 bases. The CDR3 is made up of 14 amino acids. Written as DNA, the CDR3 is TGCAGTGCGGTAACAGGGGGTGAGGGGACTGAAGCTTTCTTT. Translating it yields CSAVTGGEGTEAFF.

J is TRBJ2-7 and V is TRBV7-9; D is undetermined. Germline assignment: CDR1 SEHNR and CDR2 FQNEAQ (reference sequence). V was clipped by 5 bases and J by 2 bases, with 10 bases between them. The CDR3 sequence is 13 residues long. CDR3 residues: CASSAESPYEQYF. The CDR3 nucleotides read TGTGCCAGCAGCGCCGAGTCCCCCTACGAGCAGTACTTC.

V and J are TRBV6-2 or TRBV6-3 and TRBJ1-1; D gene uncertain. The CDR3 extends over 12 amino acids. Trimming took 7 bases from V and 1 from J, leaving 7 bases between them. CDR1 and CDR2 (germline): MNHEY, SVGEGT. CDR3 sequence reads: CASTQSNTEAFF. CDR3 sequence (DNA): TGTGCCAGCACACAGTCGAACACTGAAGCTTTCTTT.

This chain joins TRBV4-2 and TRBJ2-1; weak D call: TRBD2 (5 bases). V lost 0 bases and J 5 bases, leaving 17 bases between the germline ends. There are 17 residues in the CDR3. Germline CDR1 LGHNA, CDR2 YNFKEQ. The CDR3 region has the DNA TGTGCCAGCAGCCAAGATCCGTCGCGGGCTTTCGACAATGAGCAGTTCTTC. Protein product: CASSQDPSRAFDNEQFF.

This clonotype was seen at least ten times. The rearrangement joins TRBV4-3 to TRBJ1-2, with D possibly being TRBD1 (5 bases). This CDR3 region has 18 residues. CDR1 and CDR2 (germline): LGHNA, YSLEER. Trimming stripped 4 bases from V and 4 bases from J, with 25 bases between. CDR3 sequence reads: CASSPPPSQTKGLYGYTF. CDR3 bases: TGCGCCAGCAGCCCCCCTCCGTCGCAGACCAAGGGACTCTATGGCTACACCTTC.

The chain has TRBV12-3 or TRBV12-4 and TRBJ1-2; 7 bases map to TRBD1. This CDR3 contains 12 residues. V shed 2 bases, J shed 13 bases, and the junction held 7 bases outside the gene matches. CDR3 amino acids: CASSLQAGGCTF. CDR3 DNA: TGTGCCAGCAGTTTACAGGCAGGGGGATGCACCTTC.

This clonotype was seen a few times. The chain recombines TRBV9 with TRBJ2-1; no definite D call. Trimming left V 0 bases short and J 2 bases short, with 6 bases between. CDR1 SGDLS and CDR2 YYNGEE come from the germline V gene. CDR3 length: 14 residues. The CDR3 sequence: CASSVGEAYNEQFF. The CDR3 bases are TGTGCCAGCAGCGTAGGGGAAGCCTACAATGAGCAGTTCTTC.

This clonotype was seen more than once but under ten times. The rearrangement links TRBV20-1 to TRBJ1-2, with 7 bases aligning to TRBD1. The CDR3 extends over 14 amino acids. Per the germline V gene, CDR1 is DFQATT and CDR2 is SNEGSKA (reference sequence). J lost 8 bases, V lost 6 bases, and 15 bases had no gene match. The CDR3 spells CSAASGTEIWGYTF. As DNA, the CDR3 is TGCAGTGCGGCCTCCGGGACAGAAATATGGGGCTACACCTTC.

The rearrangement uses TRBV5-1 and TRBJ2-7; D is tentatively TRBD1 or TRBD2 (6 bases each). CDR1 SGHRS and CDR2 YFSETQ come from the germline V gene. V gave up 2 bases and J gave up 1 base, with 10 bases separating them. This CDR3 has 14 residues. The CDR3 loop reads CASSFTGTSYEQYF. The CDR3 coding sequence is TGCGCCAGCAGCTTTACAGGGACTTCCTACGAGCAGTACTTC. Full variable domain (missing parts from reference TRBV5-1 and TRBJ2-7): KAGVTQTPRYLIKTRGQQVTLSCSPISGHRSVSWYQQTPGQGLQFLFEYFSETQRNKGNFPGRFSGRQFSNSRSEMNVSTLELGDSALYLCASSFTGTSYEQYFGPGTRLTVT.

This clonotype was observed a handful of times. The rearrangement joins TRBV6-2 or TRBV6-3 to TRBJ2-1; no definite D call. V lost 3 bases and J lost 1, with 13 bases in between. The CDR3 is made up of 16 amino acids. The germline V gene encodes CDR1 MNHEY and CDR2 SVGEGT. The CDR3 region has the DNA TGTGCCAGCAGTTATTCCCTAGAGAAGTCCTACAATGAGCAGTTCTTC. Its translation: CASSYSLEKSYNEQFF.

The table lists this clonotype with many counts. J is TRBJ2-7 and V is TRBV12-3 or TRBV12-4; no clear D. The CDR3 covers 14 residues. The germline V and J ends were trimmed by 3 bases and 2 bases, with 11 bases remaining between them. CDR3 DNA: TGTGCCAGCAGTTTCGGGCGGACCACCTACGAGCAGTACTTC. Translation gives CASSFGRTTYEQYF.

The CDR3 DNA follows: TGTGCCAGCGGGGTTAGGGGGGAAGGAAGCACCCTCCACTTT. It specifies CASGVRGEGSTLHF. The V and J genes are TRBV6-5 and TRBJ1-6; D is perhaps TRBD1 (6 bases). The CDR3 is 14 residues long. The ends were cut back, 8 bases at V and 14 bases at J, with 22 bases in the middle. Germline-derived CDR1 and CDR2 are MNHEY and SVGAGI.

This clonotype was seen only a few times. The chain uses TRBV7-2 and TRBJ2-5; D is unresolved. V was pared by 5 bases and J by 3 bases, with 13 bases between. CDR1 is SGHTA and CDR2 is FQGNSA in the germline V gene. This CDR3 comprises 14 residues. This CDR3 reads CASSRPAQKETQYF. The CDR3 bases are TGTGCCAGCAGCCGACCTGCGCAGAAAGAGACCCAGTACTTC.

This clonotype was counted between two and nine times. The rearrangement uses TRBV4-1 and TRBJ2-3; maybe TRBD1 (6 bases). This CDR3 spans 15 amino acids. The V end lost 3 bases, the J end lost 2 bases, and 12 bases lay between the germline ends. Germline CDR1 reads MGHRA; CDR2 reads YSYEKL. CDR3 in DNA: TGCGCCAGCAGCCATAGGGACATCCCCACAGATACGCAGTATTTT. It encodes CASSHRDIPTDTQYF.

This chain uses TRBV6-5 with TRBJ1-1; unclear D gene. This CDR3 has 12 amino acids. The V and J ends lost 4 bases and 6 bases respectively, with 9 bases between them. Germline CDR1 and CDR2: MNHEY and SVGAGI. The CDR3 DNA is TGTGCCAGCAGTTCAGCAAGGTCTGAAGCTTTCTTT. Residues: CASSSARSEAFF.